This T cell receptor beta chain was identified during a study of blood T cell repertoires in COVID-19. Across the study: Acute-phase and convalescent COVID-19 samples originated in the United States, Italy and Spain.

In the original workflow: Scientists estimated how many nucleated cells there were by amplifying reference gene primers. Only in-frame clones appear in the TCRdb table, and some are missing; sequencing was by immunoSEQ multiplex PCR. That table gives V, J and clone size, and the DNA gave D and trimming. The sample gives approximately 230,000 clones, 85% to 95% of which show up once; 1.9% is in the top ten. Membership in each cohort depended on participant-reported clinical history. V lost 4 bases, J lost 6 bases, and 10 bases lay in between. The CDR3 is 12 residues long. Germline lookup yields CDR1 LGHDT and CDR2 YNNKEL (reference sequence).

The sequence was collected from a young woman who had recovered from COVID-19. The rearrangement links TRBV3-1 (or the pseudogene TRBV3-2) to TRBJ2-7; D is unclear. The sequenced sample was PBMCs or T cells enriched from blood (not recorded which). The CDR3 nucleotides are TGTGCCAGCAGCCTGAGTGAACGCGAGCAGTACTTC. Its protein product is CASSLSEREQYF.